Presented here are 21 T cell receptor beta chains from one specimen sequenced in a study of blood T cells in healthy people across ages. The use of a sample-barcoded 5' primer and a J-beta primer mix characterized a second PCR of about 6 to 11 cycles. TCRdb re-derived calls from the 5' RACE reads in MiXCR, one entry per CDR3 protein. The sample consists of under 750,000 distinct CDR3 sequences, about 45% of them appearing once. The sequenced sample consisted of blood. Every receptor here comes from an elderly man in good health.

A few counts support this clonotype. CDR3 protein: CASSSQALVGGYTF. The CDR3 DNA is TGTGCCAGCAGCTCACAAGCCTTGGTCGGTGGCTACACCTTC. The V call is TRBV7-9, the J call TRBJ1-2; D gene unclear. Germline CDR1 SEHNR, CDR2 FQNEAQ (reference sequence). The CDR3 has 14 amino acids. V lost 4 bases and J lost 7, with 16 bases in between.

The chain employs TRBV6-5 and TRBJ2-7; D unresolved. The ends were cut back, 0 bases at V and 0 bases at J, with 6 bases in the middle. Germline V lookup: CDR1 MNHEY, CDR2 SVGAGI. The CDR3 sequence is 14 residues long. This CDR3 is CASSYSPNSYEQYF. The CDR3 region has the DNA TGTGCCAGCAGTTACTCTCCCAACTCCTACGAGCAGTACTTC.

The rearrangement uses TRBV11-2 and TRBJ2-1; TRBD2 aligns across 10 bases. Germline assignment: CDR1 SGHAT and CDR2 FQNNGV. The trim removed 2 bases at V and 8 bases at J, leaving 12 bases unmatched. The CDR3 runs 17 residues. CDR3 sequence: CASSLQAWTSGFYEQFF. The CDR3 nucleotides read TGTGCCAGCAGCTTACAGGCTTGGACTAGCGGTTTTTATGAGCAGTTCTTC.

The chain combines TRBV12-3 or TRBV12-4 with TRBJ1-5; D is undetermined. This CDR3 contains 14 residues. The V gene lost 3 bases and the J gene lost 5 bases, with 11 bases spanning the gap. The CDR3 bases are TGTGCCAGCAGTTTCACGAGCGCCGATCAGCCCCAGCATTTT. It encodes CASSFTSADQPQHF.

The genes are TRBV20-1 and TRBJ2-7; D call uncertain. The germline V gene has CDR1 DFQATT and CDR2 SNEGSKA (reference sequence). The CDR3 length is 13 residues. Deletions cut 5 bases from V and 2 bases from J, with 13 bases between. This chain's CDR3 is CSAPHDLTYEQYF. The CDR3 coding sequence is TGCAGTGCTCCTCACGACTTAACCTACGAGCAGTACTTC.

The J gene is TRBJ2-1, the V gene TRBV20-1; possibly TRBD2 for D (5 bases). Germline CDR1 DFQATT, CDR2 SNEGSKA (reference sequence). V was cut by 3 bases and J by 5 bases, with 14 bases left in between. The CDR3 loop spans 14 amino acids. In DNA form, the CDR3 reads TGCAGTGCTAGGTTGGCTAGCTGGGACAATGAGCAGTTCTTC. Translation gives CSARLASWDNEQFF.

This clonotype was seen more than once but under ten times. V usage is TRBV7-9 and J usage is TRBJ2-7; 9 positions agree with TRBD2. The CDR3 is 14 residues long. CDR1 is SEHNR, CDR2 FQNEAQ, per germline (reference sequence). V lost 5 bases, J lost 5 bases, and 7 bases stayed unmatched. The DNA of the CDR3 is TGTGCCAGCAGCCCCAGGACTAGCGTGAACGAGCAGTACTTC. The encoded protein is CASSPRTSVNEQYF.

Notes on this clonotype: A clone one base away is much larger, so this may be a read error. V usage is TRBV20-1 and J usage is TRBJ2-5, with TRBD1 as a possible D gene (5 bases). The DNA end lines up better with TRBJ2-1; the J call may be wrong. Looked up from germline, CDR1 is DFQATT and CDR2 is SNEGSKA (reference sequence). CDR3 length: 14 residues. CDR3 in amino acids: CSASLREPQETQFF. CDR3 sequence (DNA): TGCAGTGCTAGCCTCAGGGAACCCCAAGAGACCCAGTTCTTC.

This rearrangement joins TRBV5-1 to TRBJ2-3; 11 nucleotides line up with TRBD2. In germline, CDR1 is SGHRS, CDR2 YFSETQ. The length of the CDR3 is 15 residues. V dropped 7 bases and J dropped 2; count of bases not matched to a gene: 6. The CDR3, as DNA: TGCGCCAGCGCCCTAGCGGGGGGCTACACAGATACGCAGTATTTT. Translating it yields CASALAGGYTDTQYF.

The chain uses TRBV15 and TRBJ2-7; D gene uncertain. This CDR3 comprises 14 residues. Germline V lookup: CDR1 LNHNV, CDR2 YYDKDF (reference sequence). Trimming pared 2 bases from V and 0 bases from J, leaving 8 bases between. The CDR3 spells CATSRNPSSYEQYF. The CDR3 region has the DNA TGTGCCACCAGCAGAAACCCGAGCTCCTACGAGCAGTACTTC.

The chain has TRBV7-2 and TRBJ1-6; D call uncertain. Germline V gives CDR1 SGHTA, CDR2 FQGNSA. V was pared by 7 bases and J by 8 bases, with 12 bases between. This CDR3 contains 13 residues. CDR3 DNA sequence: TGTGCCAGCATCCCGGACGGGGATTCACCCCTCCACTTT. Translation: CASIPDGDSPLHF. The full variable domain, completed using reference TRBV7-2 and TRBJ1-6, is GAGVSQSPSNKVTEKGKDVELRCDPISGHTALYWYRQSLGQGLEFLIYFQGNSAPDKSGLPSDRFSAERTGGSVSTLTIQRTQQEDSAVYLCASIPDGDSPLHFGNGTRLTVT.

The chain uses TRBV29-1 and TRBJ2-5; D uncertain. The CDR3 sequence is 13 residues long. V was trimmed by 8 bases and J by 11 bases, leaving 24 bases between them. CDR1 and CDR2 (germline): SQVTM, ANQGSEA. This CDR3 is CSPRVGPYNEQYF. CDR3 DNA sequence: TGCAGCCCCCGAGTGGGTCCATACAATGAGCAGTACTTC.

In its sample, this clonotype was seen many times. The rearrangement uses TRBV6-6 and TRBJ2-1, with D perhaps TRBD2 (5 bases). Trimming removed 0 bases from V and 15 bases from J, with 18 bases in between. The CDR3 has 14 amino acids. The germline CDR1 and CDR2 sequences are MNHNY and SVGAGI (reference sequence). This chain's CDR3 is CASSYSPGHDRGFF. The CDR3, as DNA: TGTGCCAGCAGTTACTCGCCGGGTCACGATCGGGGGTTCTTC.

This clonotype was counted between two and nine times. This chain connects TRBV7-2 to TRBJ2-3, with TRBD1 as a possible D gene (6 bases). Trimming cost V 1 base and J 7 bases, with 9 bases left between them. The germline V gene has CDR1 SGHTA and CDR2 FQGNSA. The CDR3 has 13 amino acids. The CDR3 bases are TGTGCCAGCAGCTTAGTGGACAGCCATACGCAGTATTTT. It codes for CASSLVDSHTQYF.

This clonotype was recorded at least ten times. The chain uses TRBV6-6 and TRBJ2-1; 10 nucleotides match TRBD2. Germline assignment: CDR1 MNHNY and CDR2 SVGAGI (reference sequence). This CDR3 is 13 amino acids long. V shed 5 bases and J 15 bases; nucleotides not matched to a gene: 10. The CDR3 coding sequence is TGTGCCAGCAGTGACGTACTAGCGGGGAATCCGTTCTTC. Its translation is CASSDVLAGNPFF.

This rearrangement joins TRBV28 to TRBJ2-1, with TRBD2 matching over 15 bases. The length of the CDR3 is 19 residues. Unmatched junction bases numbered 13, after V lost 5 bases and J lost 5 bases. CDR1 is MDHEN, CDR2 SYDVKM, per germline. The CDR3 reads CASSTRTSGRAHNNNEQFF. The CDR3 bases are TGTGCCAGCAGTACTCGGACTAGCGGGAGGGCACACAACAACAATGAGCAGTTCTTC.

There are a few counts of this clonotype. The chain combines TRBV7-2 with TRBJ2-3, with D perhaps matching TRBD2 (5 bases). Deletions cut 5 bases from V and 3 bases from J, with 15 bases between. Germline V gene sequence: CDR1 SGHTA, CDR2 FQGNSA. The length of the CDR3 is 15 residues. In DNA, the CDR3 is TGTGCCAGCAGCCCCCGCCGGGGTTTGACAGATACGCAGTATTTT. Amino acids: CASSPRRGLTDTQYF.

The CDR3 nucleotides are TGCAGTGCTAAGGGCGGGGGGGCTTCAGATGGTGAGACCCAGTACTTC. Its translation: CSAKGGGASDGETQYF. V usage is TRBV20-1 and J usage is TRBJ2-5; 9 bases match TRBD2. The CDR3 spans 16 residues. Looked up from germline, CDR1 is DFQATT and CDR2 is SNEGSKA (reference sequence). Trimming cost V 4 bases and J 5 bases; bases outside gene matches: 14.

This clonotype was counted only a few times. The chain joins TRBV20-1 to TRBJ1-1; D unresolved. Between the trimmed V and J ends, which lost 4 bases and 2 bases, there was a span of 11 bases. The CDR3 has 13 residues. The germline gives CDR1 DFQATT, CDR2 SNEGSKA (reference sequence). CDR3 protein: CSATGASNTEAFF. CDR3 in DNA: TGCAGTGCTACCGGCGCGTCCAACACTGAAGCTTTCTTT.

This clonotype was counted between two and nine times. The CDR3 spells CASGLGSTGQETQYF. For the CDR3, the DNA is TGTGCTAGTGGTTTGGGATCGACAGGGCAAGAGACCCAGTACTTC. V usage is TRBV12-5 and J usage is TRBJ2-5; 7 nucleotides match TRBD1. The V segment lost 1 base and the J segment 2 bases; nucleotides outside the gene matches: 4. The germline CDR1 and CDR2 sequences are LGHNT and FRNRAP. This CDR3 comprises 15 residues.

The J gene is TRBJ1-5, the V gene TRBV29-1; 10 bases fit TRBD1. Germline V gives CDR1 SQVTM, CDR2 ANQGSEA. The V segment lost 6 bases and the J segment 6 bases; nucleotides outside the gene matches: 8. This CDR3 is built from 14 residues. CDR3 amino acids: CSVGQGPGGQPQHF. As DNA, the CDR3 is TGCAGCGTGGGACAGGGGCCAGGGGGTCAGCCCCAGCATTTT.